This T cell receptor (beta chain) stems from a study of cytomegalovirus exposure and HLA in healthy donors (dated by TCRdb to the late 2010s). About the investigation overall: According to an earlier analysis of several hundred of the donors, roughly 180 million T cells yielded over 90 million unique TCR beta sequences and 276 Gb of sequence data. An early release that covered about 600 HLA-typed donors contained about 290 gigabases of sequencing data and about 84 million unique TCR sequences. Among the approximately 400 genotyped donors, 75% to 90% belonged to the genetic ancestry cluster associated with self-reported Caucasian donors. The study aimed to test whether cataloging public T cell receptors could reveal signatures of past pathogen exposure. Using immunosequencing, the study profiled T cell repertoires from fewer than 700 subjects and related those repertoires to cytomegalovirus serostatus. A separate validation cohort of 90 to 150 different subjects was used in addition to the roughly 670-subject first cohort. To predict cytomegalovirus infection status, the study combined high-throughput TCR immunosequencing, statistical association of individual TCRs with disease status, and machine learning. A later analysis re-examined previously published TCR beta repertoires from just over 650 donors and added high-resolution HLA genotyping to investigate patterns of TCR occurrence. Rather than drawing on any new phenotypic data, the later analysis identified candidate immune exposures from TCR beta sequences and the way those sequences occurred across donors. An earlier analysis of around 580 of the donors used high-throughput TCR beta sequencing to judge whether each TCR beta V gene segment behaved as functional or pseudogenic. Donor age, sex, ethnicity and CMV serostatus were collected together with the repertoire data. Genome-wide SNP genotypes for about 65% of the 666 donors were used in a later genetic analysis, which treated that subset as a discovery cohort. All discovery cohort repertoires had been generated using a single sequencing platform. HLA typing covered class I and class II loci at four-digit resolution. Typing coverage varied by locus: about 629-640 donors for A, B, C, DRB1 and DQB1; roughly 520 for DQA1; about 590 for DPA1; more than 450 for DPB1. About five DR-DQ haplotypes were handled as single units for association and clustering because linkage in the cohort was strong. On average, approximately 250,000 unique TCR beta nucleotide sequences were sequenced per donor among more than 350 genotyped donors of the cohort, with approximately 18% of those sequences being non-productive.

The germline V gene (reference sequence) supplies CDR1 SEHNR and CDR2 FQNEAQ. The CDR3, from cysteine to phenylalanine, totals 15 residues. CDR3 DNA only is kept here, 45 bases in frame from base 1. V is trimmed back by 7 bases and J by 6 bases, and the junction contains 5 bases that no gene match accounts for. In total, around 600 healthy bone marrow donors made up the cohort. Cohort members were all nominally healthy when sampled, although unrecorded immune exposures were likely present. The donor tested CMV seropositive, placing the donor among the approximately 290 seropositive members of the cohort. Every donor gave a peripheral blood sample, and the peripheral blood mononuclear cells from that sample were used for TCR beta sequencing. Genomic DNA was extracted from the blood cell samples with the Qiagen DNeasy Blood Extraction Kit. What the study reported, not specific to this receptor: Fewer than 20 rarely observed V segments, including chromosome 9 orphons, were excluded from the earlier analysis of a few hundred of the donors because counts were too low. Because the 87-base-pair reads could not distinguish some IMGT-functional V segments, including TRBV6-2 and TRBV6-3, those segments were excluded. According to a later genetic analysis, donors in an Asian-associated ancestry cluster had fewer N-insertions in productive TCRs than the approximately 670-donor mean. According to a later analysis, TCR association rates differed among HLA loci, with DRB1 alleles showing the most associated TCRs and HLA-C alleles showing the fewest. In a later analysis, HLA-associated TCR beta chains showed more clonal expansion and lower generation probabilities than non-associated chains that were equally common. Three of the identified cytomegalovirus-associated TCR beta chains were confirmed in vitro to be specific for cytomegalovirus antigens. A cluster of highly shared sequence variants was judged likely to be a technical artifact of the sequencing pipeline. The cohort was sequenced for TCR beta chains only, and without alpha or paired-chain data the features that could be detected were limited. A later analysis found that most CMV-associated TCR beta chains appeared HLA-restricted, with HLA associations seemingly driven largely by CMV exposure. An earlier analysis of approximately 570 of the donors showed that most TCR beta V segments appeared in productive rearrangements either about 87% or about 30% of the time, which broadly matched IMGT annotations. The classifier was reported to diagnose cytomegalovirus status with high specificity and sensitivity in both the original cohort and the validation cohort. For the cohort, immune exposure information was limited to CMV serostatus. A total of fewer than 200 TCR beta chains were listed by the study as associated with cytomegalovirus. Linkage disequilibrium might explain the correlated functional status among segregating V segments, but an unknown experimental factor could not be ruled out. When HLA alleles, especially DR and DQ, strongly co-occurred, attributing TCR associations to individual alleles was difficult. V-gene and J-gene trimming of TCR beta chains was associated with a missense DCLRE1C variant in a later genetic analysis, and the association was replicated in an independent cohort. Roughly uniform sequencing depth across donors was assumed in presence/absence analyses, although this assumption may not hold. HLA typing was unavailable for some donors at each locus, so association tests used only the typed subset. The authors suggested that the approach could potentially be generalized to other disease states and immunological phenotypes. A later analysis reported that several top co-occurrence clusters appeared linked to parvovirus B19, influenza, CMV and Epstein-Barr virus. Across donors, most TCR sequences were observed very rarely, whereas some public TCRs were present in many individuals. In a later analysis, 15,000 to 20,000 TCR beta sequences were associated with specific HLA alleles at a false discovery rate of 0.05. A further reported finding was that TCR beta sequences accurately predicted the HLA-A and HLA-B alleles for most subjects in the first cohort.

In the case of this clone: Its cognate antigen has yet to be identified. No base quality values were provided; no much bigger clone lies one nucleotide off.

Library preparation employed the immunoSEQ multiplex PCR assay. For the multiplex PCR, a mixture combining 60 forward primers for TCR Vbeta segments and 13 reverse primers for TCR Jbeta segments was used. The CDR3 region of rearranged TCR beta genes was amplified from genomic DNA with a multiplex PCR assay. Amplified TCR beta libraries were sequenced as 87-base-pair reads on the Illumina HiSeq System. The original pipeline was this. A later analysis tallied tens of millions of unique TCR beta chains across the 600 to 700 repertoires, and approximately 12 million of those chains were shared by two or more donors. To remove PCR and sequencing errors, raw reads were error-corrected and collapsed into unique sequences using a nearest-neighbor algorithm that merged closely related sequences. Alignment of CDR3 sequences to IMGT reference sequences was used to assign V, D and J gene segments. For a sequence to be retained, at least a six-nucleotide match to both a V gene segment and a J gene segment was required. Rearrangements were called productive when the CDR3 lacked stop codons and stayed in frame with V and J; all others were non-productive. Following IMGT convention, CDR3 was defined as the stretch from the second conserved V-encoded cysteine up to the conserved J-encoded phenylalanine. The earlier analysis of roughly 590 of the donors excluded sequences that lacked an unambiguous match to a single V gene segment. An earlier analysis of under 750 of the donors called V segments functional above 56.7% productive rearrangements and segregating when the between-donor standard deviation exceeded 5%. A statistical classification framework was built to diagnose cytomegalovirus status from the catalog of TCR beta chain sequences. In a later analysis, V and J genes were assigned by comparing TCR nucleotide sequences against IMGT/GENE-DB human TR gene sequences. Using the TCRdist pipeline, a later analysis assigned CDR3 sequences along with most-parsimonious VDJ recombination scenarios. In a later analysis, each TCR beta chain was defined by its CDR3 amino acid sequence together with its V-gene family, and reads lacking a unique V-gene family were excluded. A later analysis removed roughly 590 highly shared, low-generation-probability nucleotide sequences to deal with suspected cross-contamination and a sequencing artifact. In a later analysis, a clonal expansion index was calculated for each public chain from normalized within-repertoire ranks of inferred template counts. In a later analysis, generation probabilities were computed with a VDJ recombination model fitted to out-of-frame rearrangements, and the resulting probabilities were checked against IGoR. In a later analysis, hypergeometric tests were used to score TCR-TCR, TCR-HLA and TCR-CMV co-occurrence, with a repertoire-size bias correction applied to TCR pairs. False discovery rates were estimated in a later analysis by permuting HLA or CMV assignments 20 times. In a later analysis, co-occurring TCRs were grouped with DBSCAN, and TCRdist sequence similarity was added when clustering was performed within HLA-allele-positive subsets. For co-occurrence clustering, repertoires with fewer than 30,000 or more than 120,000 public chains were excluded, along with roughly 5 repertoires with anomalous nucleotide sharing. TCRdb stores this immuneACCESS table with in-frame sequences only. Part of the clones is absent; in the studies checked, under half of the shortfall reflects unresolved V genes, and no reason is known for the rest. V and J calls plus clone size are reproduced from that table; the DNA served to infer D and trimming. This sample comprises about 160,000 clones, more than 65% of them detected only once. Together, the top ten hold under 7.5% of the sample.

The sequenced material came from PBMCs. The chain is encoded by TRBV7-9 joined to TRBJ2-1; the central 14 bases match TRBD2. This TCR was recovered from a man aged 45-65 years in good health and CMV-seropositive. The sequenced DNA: TGTGCCAGCACCAGCGGGACTAGCGGGAGCAATGAGCAGTTCTTC. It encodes CASTSGTSGSNEQFF.